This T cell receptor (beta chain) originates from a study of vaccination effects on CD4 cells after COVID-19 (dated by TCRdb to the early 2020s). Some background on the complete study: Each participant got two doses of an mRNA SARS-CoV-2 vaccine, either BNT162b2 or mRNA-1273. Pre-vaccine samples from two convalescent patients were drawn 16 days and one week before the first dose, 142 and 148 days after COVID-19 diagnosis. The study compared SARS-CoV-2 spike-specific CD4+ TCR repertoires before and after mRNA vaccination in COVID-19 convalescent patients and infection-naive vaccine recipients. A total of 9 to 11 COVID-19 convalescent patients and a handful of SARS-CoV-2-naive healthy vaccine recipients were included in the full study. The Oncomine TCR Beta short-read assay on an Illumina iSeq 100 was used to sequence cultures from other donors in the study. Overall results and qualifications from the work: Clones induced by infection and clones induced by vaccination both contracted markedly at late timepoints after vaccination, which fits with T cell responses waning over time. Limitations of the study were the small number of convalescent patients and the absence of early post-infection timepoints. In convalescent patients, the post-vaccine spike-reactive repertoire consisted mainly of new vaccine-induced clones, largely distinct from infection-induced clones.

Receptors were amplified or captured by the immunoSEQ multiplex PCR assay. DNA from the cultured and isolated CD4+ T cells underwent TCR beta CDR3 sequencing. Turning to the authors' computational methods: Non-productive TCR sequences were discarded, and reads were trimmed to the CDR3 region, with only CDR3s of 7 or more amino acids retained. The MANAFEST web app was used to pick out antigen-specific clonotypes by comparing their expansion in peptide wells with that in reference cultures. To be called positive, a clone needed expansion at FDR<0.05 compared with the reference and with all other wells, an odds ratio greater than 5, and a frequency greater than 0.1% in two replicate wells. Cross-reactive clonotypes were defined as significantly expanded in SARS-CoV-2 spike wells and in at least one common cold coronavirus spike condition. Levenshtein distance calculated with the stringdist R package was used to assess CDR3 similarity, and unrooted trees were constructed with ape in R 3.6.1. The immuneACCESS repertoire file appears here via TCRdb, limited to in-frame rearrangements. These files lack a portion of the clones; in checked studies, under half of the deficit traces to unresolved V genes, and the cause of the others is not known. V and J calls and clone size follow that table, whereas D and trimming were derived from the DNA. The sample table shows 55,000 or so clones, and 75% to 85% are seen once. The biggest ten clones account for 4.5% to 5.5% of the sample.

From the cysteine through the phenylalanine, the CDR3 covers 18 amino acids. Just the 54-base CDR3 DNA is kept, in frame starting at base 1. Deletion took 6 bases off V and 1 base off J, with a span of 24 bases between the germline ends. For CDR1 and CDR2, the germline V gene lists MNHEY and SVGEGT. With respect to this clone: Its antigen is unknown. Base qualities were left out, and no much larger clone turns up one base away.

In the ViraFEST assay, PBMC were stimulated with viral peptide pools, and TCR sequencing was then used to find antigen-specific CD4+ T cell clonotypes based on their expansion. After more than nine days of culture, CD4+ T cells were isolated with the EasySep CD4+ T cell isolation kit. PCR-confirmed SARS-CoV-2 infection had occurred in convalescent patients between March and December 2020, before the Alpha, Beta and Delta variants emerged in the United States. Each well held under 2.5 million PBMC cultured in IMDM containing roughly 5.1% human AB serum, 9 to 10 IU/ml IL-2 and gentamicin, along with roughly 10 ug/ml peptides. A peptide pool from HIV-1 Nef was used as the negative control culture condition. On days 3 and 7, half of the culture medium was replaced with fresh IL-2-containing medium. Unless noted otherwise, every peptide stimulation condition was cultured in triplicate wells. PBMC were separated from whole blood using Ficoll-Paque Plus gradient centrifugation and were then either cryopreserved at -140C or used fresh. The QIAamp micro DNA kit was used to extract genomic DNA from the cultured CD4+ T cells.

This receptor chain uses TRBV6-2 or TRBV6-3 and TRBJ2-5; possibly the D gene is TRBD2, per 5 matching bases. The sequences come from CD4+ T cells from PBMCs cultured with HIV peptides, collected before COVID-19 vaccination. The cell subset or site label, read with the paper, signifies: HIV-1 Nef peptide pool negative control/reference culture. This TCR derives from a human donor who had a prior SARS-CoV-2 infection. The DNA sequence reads TGTGCCAGCAGCGGGGTCCTTTATCAAATTCCCATCCAAGAGACCCAGTACTTC. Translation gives CASSGVLYQIPIQETQYF.